This T cell receptor beta chain appears in the sequencing data of a study of cytomegalovirus exposure and HLA in healthy donors. The CDR3 sequence is 17 residues long. Germline loops: CDR1 LNHNV, CDR2 YYDKDF (reference sequence). With V trimmed by 0 bases and J by 5 bases, 6 bases remained unmatched. In the PCR, 60 Vbeta and 13 Jbeta primers were used. The data were produced by immunoSEQ multiplex PCR, yet TCRdb's version contains in-frame clones alone and is incomplete. Of 160,000 or so clones listed, about 80% are singletons. The V gene is TRBV15, the J gene TRBJ2-3; 12 bases map to TRBD2. The source is a woman between 50 and 59 years old in good health and CMV-seronegative. Source material: PBMCs. CDR3: CATSRDRTSGTRDTQYF. As DNA, the CDR3 is TGTGCCACCAGCAGAGACCGGACTAGCGGGACTAGAGATACGCAGTATTTT.